This T cell receptor beta chain was documented in a study of response to subunit inactivated influenza vaccine (dated by TCRdb to the late 2010s). Background on the whole study: Deep quantitative profiling of the T cell receptor repertoire was used in the study to follow responses to a trivalent subunit inactivated influenza vaccine. Study-wide conclusions, independent of this receptor: The authors suggested that each seasonal influenza vaccination may recruit only a limited number of new T cells.

CDR1 SGHRS and CDR2 YFSETQ were looked up in the germline V gene. The germline V and J ends show losses of 0 bases and 0 bases respectively, and no gene match explains 5 bases of the junction. The CDR3 runs 16 amino acids, cysteine and phenylalanine included. Only the CDR3 portion is preserved as DNA: 48 bases, with reading frame beginning at the first base. This clonotype was detected a few times. The target of this receptor is not known. Base qualities are missing; no much larger clone stands one base away. Libraries were prepared through RT-PCR. TCRdb shows the sequencer as Illumina HiSeq 2500. TCRdb passed the public sequencing reads through fastp at Q25 and MiXCR, retaining productive beta sequences. Under each unique CDR3 protein, matching rows form one entry showing the most common genes and DNA. This sample holds under 550,000 distinct CDR3 sequences; less than 8% were observed only once. Over 10% of the sample comes from the top ten.

This specimen consisted of PBMCs from blood, obtained approximately 25 months after vaccination. Recombination connected TRBV5-1 to TRBJ2-5; TRBD2 aligns with 7 central bases. The origin of this receptor is a man aged 50-75 years who received an inactivated influenza vaccine. Donor details come from another sample of the same person, matched by shared clones. The DNA sequence is TGCGCCAGCAGCTTGGGGAGCGGGGCGAACCAAGAGACCCAGTACTTC. This gives the protein CASSLGSGANQETQYF.